These T cell receptor beta chains were read from a single sample in a study of post-analysis software for immune sequencing data. TCRdb called the PCR reads again in MiXCR, with one record for every CDR3 protein. The sample yields about 540,000 distinct CDR3 sequences, approximately 31% seen once. Sequenced material: blood. These receptors came from a girl younger than 18 with multiple sclerosis. Each CDR3 is given without its conserved first and last residue.

v_gene,j_gene,len,CDR3aa
TRBV6-1,TRBJ2-7,13,ASNPRRGNRGEQY
TRBV27,TRBJ2-5,12,ASSLVGSAETQY
TRBV5-4,TRBJ2-1,14,ASSLWIEAGADEQF
TRBV5-1,TRBJ1-5,13,ASSFGGQGLEPQH
TRBV13,TRBJ2-7,13,ASSTQISSTYEQY
TRBV5-1,TRBJ2-5,11,ASSPEGTQTQY
TRBV4-1,TRBJ2-5,12,ASSQDQDQETQY
TRBV6-1,NA,13,ASSGPWVSEETQY
TRBV2,TRBJ1-6,14,ASSDFRVVKNSPLH
TRBV20-1,TRBJ2-1,12,SAPSGGSHNEQF
TRBV4-1,TRBJ1-6,13,ASSPEGMPNSPLH
TRBV10-2,TRBJ1-5,14,ASHPNNRGTDQPQH
TRBV5-8,TRBJ2-5,15,ASSPGTSGSYQETQY
TRBV4-1,TRBJ2-7,14,ASSQVIGTALQEQY
TRBV7-9,TRBJ2-5,12,ASSSHRVGETQY
TRBV20-1,TRBJ1-1,11,SAGQGTDTEAF
TRBV29-1,TRBJ2-3,13,SAQTGTPNTDTQY
TRBV7-2,TRBJ2-7,10,ASSEVLWEQY
TRBV12-3/TRBV12-4,TRBJ1-6,12,ASTRQSGNSPLH
TRBV15,TRBJ2-3,13,ATSRDVVGTDTQY
TRBV5-1,TRBJ1-1,13,ASSSGQGLGTEAF
TRBV20-1,TRBJ1-2,13,SARWPSRGRRGYT